Listed below are T cell receptor beta chains from one sample, sequenced in a study of memory CD4+ T cells and cytomegalovirus serostatus. Generated by immunoSEQ multiplex PCR, the TCRdb table keeps only in-frame clones and is missing some. This repertoire shows about 96,000 clones, about 80% found once; its top ten account for 3.6%. The source material was memory CD4+ T cells from blood. Every receptor here comes from an adult in good health and CMV-seropositive. CDR3s include the opening cysteine and the closing phenylalanine or tryptophan. A D gene is named only where the DNA matches it firmly. Clone size, where shown, is once, few, many, or a class for clones that have expanded.

CDR3	DNA	size	V	J	D
CATSRGSSGYKETQYF	TGTGCCACCAGCAGAGGTTCTAGCGGGTATAAAGAGACCCAGTACTTC	-	TRBV15	TRBJ2-5	TRBD2
CASSVGVGITEAFF	TGTGCCAGCAGCGTAGGGGTAGGGATCACTGAAGCTTTCTTT	-	TRBV9	TRBJ1-1	-
CASSRDRNSNQPQHF	TGTGCCAGCAGTAGGGACAGGAATAGCAATCAGCCCCAGCATTTT	-	TRBV2	TRBJ1-5	TRBD1
CASSIMARGTDTQYF	TGTGCCAGTAGTATAATGGCCAGGGGCACAGATACGCAGTATTTT	-	TRBV19	TRBJ2-3	-
CASSYLLGRVFF	TGTGCCAGCAGTTACCTATTAGGCAGGGTATTCTTT	once	TRBV6-5	TRBJ1-1	-
CASSSTLGFSYNEQFF	TGTGCCAGCAGTTCCACACTAGGGTTTTCCTACAATGAGCAGTTCTTC	few	TRBV7-9	TRBJ2-1	-
CASSFAGTGNQPQHF	TGTGCCAGCAGCTTCGCCGGGACAGGAAATCAGCCCCAGCATTTT	-	TRBV5-5	TRBJ1-5	TRBD1
CASSALTGGADGELFF	TGCGCCAGCAGTGCCCTCACAGGGGGCGCGGACGGGGAGCTGTTTTTT	-	TRBV10-1	TRBJ2-2	TRBD1
CASSLMSGNQPQHF	TGTGCCAGCAGCTTAATGTCGGGGAATCAGCCCCAGCATTTT	few	TRBV7-2	TRBJ1-5	-
CSVGGFGTEAFF	TGCAGCGTTGGCGGGTTTGGCACTGAAGCTTTCTTT	-	TRBV29-1	TRBJ1-1	-